What follows is one TCR beta chain and its context. This record belongs to a study of CD8 T cells in Susac syndrome. Trimming removed 4 bases from V and 2 bases from J, with 12 bases in between. The CDR3 extends over 15 amino acids. The germline gives CDR1 LNHNV, CDR2 YYDKDF (reference sequence). The RNA, roughly 0.5 to 1 ug, was put through reverse transcription using random hexamers. Using its own MiXCR run on the immunoSEQ multiplex PCR reads, TCRdb lists one record per CDR3 protein. The sample has 250,000 to 300,000 distinct CDR3 sequences, about 85% seen once. CD8+ and CD4+ T cells taken from blood had their TCR beta sequenced.

This receptor was obtained from a human donor with multiple sclerosis. The sample was CD8+ T cells from PBMCs. This chain connects TRBV15 to TRBJ1-5; no reliable D call. For the CDR3, the DNA is TGTGCCACCAGCATAAGCCCCGGTGGCAATCAGCCCCAGCATTTT. Residues: CATSISPGGNQPQHF.